The clone carrying this T cell receptor (beta chain) was found a few times. TCRdb reprocessed the 5' RACE reads with MiXCR, giving one entry per CDR3 protein. Of 63,000 or so distinct CDR3 sequences in the sample, 15% to 20% were seen once. This sample is drawn from a study of T cells of healthy individuals. CDR3 length equals 14 residues. Trimming shortened V by 7 bases and J by 0 bases, and 10 bases separated the two germline ends. Germline V gene data show CDR1 as MNHNS and CDR2 as SASEGT. The rearrangement joins TRBV6-1 to TRBJ1-3; D is ambiguous. The source is a human donor in good health. CDR3 coding DNA: TGTGCCAGCACCGGCCGGGTCTCTGGAAACACCATATATTTT. It is translated as CASTGRVSGNTIYF.